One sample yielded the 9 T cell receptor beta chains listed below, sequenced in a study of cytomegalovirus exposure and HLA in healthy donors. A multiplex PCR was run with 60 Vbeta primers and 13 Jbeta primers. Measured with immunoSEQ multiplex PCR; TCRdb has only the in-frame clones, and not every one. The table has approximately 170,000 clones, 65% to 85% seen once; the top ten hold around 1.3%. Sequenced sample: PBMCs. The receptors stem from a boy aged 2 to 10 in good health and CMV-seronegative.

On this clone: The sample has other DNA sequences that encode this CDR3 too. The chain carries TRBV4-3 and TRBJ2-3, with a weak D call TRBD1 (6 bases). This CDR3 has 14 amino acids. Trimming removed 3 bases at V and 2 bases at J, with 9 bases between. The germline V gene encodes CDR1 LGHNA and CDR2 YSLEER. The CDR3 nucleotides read TGCGCCAGCAGCCAGGGGGCGTCCACAGATACGCAGTATTTT. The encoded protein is CASSQGASTDTQYF.

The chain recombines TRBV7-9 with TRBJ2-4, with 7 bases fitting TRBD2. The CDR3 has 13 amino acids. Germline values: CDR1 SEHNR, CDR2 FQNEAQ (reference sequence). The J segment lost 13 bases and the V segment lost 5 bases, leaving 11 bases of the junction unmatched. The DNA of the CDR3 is TGTGCCAGCAGCCCTGAACTAGCGCCGGGGCAGTACTTC. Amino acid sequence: CASSPELAPGQYF.

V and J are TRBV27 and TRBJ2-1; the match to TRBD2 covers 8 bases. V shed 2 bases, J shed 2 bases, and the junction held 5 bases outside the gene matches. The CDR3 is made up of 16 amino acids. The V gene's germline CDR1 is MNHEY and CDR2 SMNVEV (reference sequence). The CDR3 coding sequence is TGTGCCAGCAGTTTAATAGCTAGCGGGCCCTACAATGAGCAGTTCTTC. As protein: CASSLIASGPYNEQFF.

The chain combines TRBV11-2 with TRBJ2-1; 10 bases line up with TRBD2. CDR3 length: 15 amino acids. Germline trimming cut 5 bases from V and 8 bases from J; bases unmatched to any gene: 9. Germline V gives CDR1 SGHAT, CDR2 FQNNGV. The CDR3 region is CASSQRASGGDEQFF. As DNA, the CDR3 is TGTGCCAGCAGCCAAAGGGCTAGCGGGGGTGATGAGCAGTTCTTC.

The CDR3 here is CASSSGRTSEQYF. CDR3 nucleotides: TGTGCCAGTAGTAGCGGGAGAACCTCCGAGCAGTACTTC. The rearrangement joins TRBV19 to TRBJ2-7; 7 nucleotides align to TRBD2. Germline lookup yields CDR1 LNHDA and CDR2 SQIVND (reference sequence). The trim removed 4 bases at V and 6 bases at J, leaving 6 bases unmatched. The CDR3 is 13 residues long.

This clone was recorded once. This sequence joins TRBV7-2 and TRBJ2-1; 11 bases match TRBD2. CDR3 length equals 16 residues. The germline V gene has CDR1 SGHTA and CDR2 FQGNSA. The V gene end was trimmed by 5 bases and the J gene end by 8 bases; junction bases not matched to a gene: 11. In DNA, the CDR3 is TGTGCCAGCAGCCGGATAGCGGGAGGGCCGAGCGATGAGCAGTTCTTC. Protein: CASSRIAGGPSDEQFF.

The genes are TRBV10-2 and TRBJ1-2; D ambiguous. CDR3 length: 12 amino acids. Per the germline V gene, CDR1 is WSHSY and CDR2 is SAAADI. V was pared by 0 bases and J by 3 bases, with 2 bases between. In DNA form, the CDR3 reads TGCGCCAGCAGTGAGTCCGACTATGGCTACACCTTC. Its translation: CASSESDYGYTF.

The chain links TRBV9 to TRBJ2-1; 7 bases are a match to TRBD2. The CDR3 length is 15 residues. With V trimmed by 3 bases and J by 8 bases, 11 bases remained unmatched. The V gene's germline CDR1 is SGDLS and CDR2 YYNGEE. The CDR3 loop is CASSGSGRRVDEQFF. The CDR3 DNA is TGTGCCAGCAGCGGTAGCGGGCGACGTGTCGATGAGCAGTTCTTC.

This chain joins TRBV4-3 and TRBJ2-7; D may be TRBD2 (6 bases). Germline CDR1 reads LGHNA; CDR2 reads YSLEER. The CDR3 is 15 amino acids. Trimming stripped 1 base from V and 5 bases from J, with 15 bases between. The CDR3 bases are TGCGCCAGCAGCCAAGGGGGGAGGACGTTTGACGAGCAGTACTTC. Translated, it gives CASSQGGRTFDEQYF.